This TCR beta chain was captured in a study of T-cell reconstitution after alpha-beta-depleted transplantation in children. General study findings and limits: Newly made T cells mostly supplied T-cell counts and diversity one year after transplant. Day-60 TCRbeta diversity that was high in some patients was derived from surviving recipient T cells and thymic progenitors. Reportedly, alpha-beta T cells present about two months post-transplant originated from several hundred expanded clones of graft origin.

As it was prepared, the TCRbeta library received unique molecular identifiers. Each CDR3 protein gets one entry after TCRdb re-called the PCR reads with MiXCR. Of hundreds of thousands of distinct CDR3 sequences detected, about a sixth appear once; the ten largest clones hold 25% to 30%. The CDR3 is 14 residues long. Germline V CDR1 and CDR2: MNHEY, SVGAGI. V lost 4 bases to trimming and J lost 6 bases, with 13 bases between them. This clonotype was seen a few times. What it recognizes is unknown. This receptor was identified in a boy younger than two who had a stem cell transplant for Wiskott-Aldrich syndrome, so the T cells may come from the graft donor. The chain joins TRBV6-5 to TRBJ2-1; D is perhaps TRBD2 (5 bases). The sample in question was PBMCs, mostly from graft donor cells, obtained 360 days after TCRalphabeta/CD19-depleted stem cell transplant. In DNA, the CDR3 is TGTGCCAGCAGTTGGAGTTTCGAGGGCAATGAGCAGTTCTTC. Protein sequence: CASSWSFEGNEQFF.